These T cell receptor beta chains were read from a single sample in a study of T cells after yellow fever vaccination. Each CDR3 protein is one row after TCRdb ran MiXCR on the 5' RACE reads. The repertoire holds around 600,000 distinct CDR3 sequences, with around 12% as singletons. Sequenced material: PBMCs, taken on the day of the yellow fever booster vaccination. All receptors derive from a man between 25 and 39 years old who received the YFV17D yellow fever vaccine. Each CDR3 is given without its conserved first and last residue.

v_call	j_call	cdr3_aa
TRBV6-5	TRBJ2-1	ASSYSLSGTQGQF
TRBV29-1	TRBJ2-7	SVGAGGDEQY
TRBV29-1	TRBJ2-3	SVRAGGNTDTQY
TRBV19	TRBJ2-5	ASSIPGYGQETQY
TRBV20-1	TRBJ2-5	SASRRTKETQY
TRBV10-3	TRBJ2-7	AISDTAVGWEYEQY
TRBV25-1	TRBJ1-2	ASSDSVTAYGYT
TRBV9	TRBJ2-7	ASSPRVAGDEQY
TRBV6-2/TRBV6-3	TRBJ2-6	ASSDQDGFSGANVLT
TRBV20-1	TRBJ2-5	SARDATSVYQETQY
TRBV20-1	TRBJ2-7	SAPDRNEQY
TRBV25-1	TRBJ2-3	ASSGITSTDTQY
TRBV20-1	TRBJ2-7	SAAPGTVGYEQY
TRBV5-4	TRBJ2-7	ASSHLGPTYEQY
TRBV9	TRBJ2-7	ASSRSGGGGNYEQY
TRBV5-6	TRBJ2-5	ASSNWWQETQY
TRBV20-1	TRBJ1-5	SAKRQGGVNQPQH
TRBV29-1	TRBJ1-2	SVLGQGHYGYT
TRBV29-1	TRBJ1-5	SVGGGTGNQPQH
TRBV7-9	TRBJ2-1	ASSLKSGGADNEQF
TRBV20-1	TRBJ2-3	SAGDSTDTQY
TRBV6-5	TRBJ2-3	ASSYQVSTDTQY
TRBV27	TRBJ2-4	ASSLNGKNIQY
TRBV29-1	TRBJ2-7	SVEGQGSPYEQY
TRBV10-3	TRBJ1-1	AISEMALNTEAF
TRBV7-2	TRBJ1-5	ASGLYNQPQH
TRBV5-6	TRBJ2-4	ASSLIAGSKNIQY
TRBV12-3/TRBV12-4	TRBJ2-1	ASRAKGGEQF
TRBV20-1	TRBJ2-2	SALTGHTGELF
TRBV5-1	TRBJ2-5	ASSPRQGMYQETQY
TRBV19	TRBJ2-1	ASSIGSYNEQF
TRBV25-1	TRBJ2-1	ASSDVGLAANEQF
TRBV6-5	TRBJ1-4	ASSYGLTGWNEKLF
TRBV15	TRBJ2-1	ATSRPGGQEHEQF
TRBV7-2	TRBJ2-1	ASIALRSVRNEQF
TRBV20-1	TRBJ2-2	SALKGGASNTGELF
TRBV5-1	TRBJ2-1	ASSKSLGDNEQF
TRBV20-1	TRBJ1-1	SARRWDRGRGTEAF
TRBV20-1	TRBJ2-5	SATLGGSGETQY
TRBV7-9	TRBJ2-1	ASSLRDRVYEQF
TRBV6-2/TRBV6-3	TRBJ2-1	ASRDRRTSETETYNEQF
TRBV20-1	TRBJ2-1	SARDIEPSSEQF
TRBV21-1	TRBJ2-5	ASSKESKASQETQY
TRBV29-1	TRBJ2-2	SATGTSTGELF
TRBV18	TRBJ2-3	ASSPLRQSTDTQY
TRBV5-4	TRBJ2-3	ASSISGRLPGTQY
TRBV7-2	TRBJ2-2	ASSTGAGELF
TRBV5-4	TRBJ2-7	ASSDLSEQY